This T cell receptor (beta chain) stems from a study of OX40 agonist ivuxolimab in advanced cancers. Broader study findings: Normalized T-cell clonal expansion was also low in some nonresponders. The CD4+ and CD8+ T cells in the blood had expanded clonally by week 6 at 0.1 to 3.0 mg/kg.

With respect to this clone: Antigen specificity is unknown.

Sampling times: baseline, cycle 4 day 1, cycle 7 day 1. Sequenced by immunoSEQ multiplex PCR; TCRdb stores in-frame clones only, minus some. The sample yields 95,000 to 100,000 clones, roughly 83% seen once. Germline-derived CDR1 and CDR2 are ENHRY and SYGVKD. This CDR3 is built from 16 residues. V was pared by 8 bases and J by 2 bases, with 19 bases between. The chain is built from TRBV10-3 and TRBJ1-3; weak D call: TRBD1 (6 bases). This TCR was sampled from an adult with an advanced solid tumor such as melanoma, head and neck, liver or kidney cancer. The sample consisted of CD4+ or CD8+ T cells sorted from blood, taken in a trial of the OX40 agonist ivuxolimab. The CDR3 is CAIGGGSGGAGNTIYF. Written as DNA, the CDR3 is TGTGCCATCGGAGGGGGTTCGGGGGGAGCTGGAAACACCATATATTTT.